The 23 T cell receptor beta chains presented below share a single source sample, sequenced in a study of shared clonotypes between healthy human individuals. Only in-frame clones appear in the TCRdb table, and some are missing; sequencing was by immunoSEQ multiplex PCR. The sample holds 950,000 to 1,100,000 clones; about 77% are singletons and the top ten take over 1.3%. Sequencing input: memory CD4+ T cells sorted from blood. Described subset: CD45RA-negative fraction. The origin of the receptors is a man in his late teens or twenties in good health.

The chain carries TRBV7-2 and TRBJ1-2, with 8 bases that match TRBD1. The CDR3 extends over 15 amino acids. The V gene end was trimmed by 2 bases and the J gene end by 10 bases; junction bases not matched to a gene: 12. Germline loops: CDR1 SGHTA, CDR2 FQGNSA. The CDR3 sequence: CASSLRDRGGHDYTF. The CDR3, as DNA: TGTGCCAGCAGCTTACGAGACAGGGGAGGGCACGACTACACCTTC.

J is TRBJ2-7 and V is TRBV30, with TRBD1 matching over 12 bases. CDR3 length equals 17 residues. Germline CDR1 is GTSNPN and CDR2 is SVGIG (reference sequence). The ends lost 3 bases at V and 3 bases at J; junction bases unmatched: 12. The CDR3 sequence is CAWRAGTGGEKVYEQYF. Here the CDR3 DNA reads TGTGCCTGGAGGGCCGGGACAGGGGGCGAGAAGGTCTACGAGCAGTACTTC.

This clone was detected once. V usage is TRBV5-1 and J usage is TRBJ2-7, with 12 nucleotides matching TRBD2. CDR3 length: 15 amino acids. After removal of 5 bases from V and 5 bases from J, the junction contained 8 bases not matched to a gene. Germline loops: CDR1 SGHRS, CDR2 YFSETQ. As DNA, the CDR3 is TGCGCCAGCAGTCCGCTAGCGGGGGGGCGCGACGAGCAGTACTTC. Its translation is CASSPLAGGRDEQYF.

This clone was seen more than once but under ten times. This chain links TRBV19 with TRBJ1-4; D gene unclear. The CDR3 has 12 residues. Trimming removed 7 bases from V and 15 bases from J, with 18 bases in between. Germline loops: CDR1 LNHDA, CDR2 SQIVND (reference sequence). For the CDR3, the DNA is TGTGCCAGTAATCGTAAGGGAAACGGGGTGTTTTTT. Translated, it gives CASNRKGNGVFF.

This rearrangement joins TRBV10-3 to TRBJ1-5; 7 bases are shared with TRBD1. J was trimmed by 6 bases and V by 5 bases; bases with no gene match: 10. Germline CDR1 and CDR2: ENHRY and SYGVKD. CDR3 length equals 15 residues. Here the CDR3 DNA reads TGTGCCATCAGTCCACGACAGGGCGAAAGTCAGCCCCAGCATTTT. It is translated as CAISPRQGESQPQHF.

This clone appeared once. V usage is TRBV7-2 and J usage is TRBJ2-7; D gene uncertain. V was trimmed by 2 bases and J by 4 bases, leaving 9 bases between them. Looked up from germline, CDR1 is SGHTA and CDR2 is FQGNSA. The CDR3 totals 13 residues. The CDR3 DNA follows: TGTGCCAGCAGCTTAAGCAAGGGTTACGAGCAGTACTTC. It translates to CASSLSKGYEQYF.

A remark on this clone: At the DNA level, this CDR3 is encoded by other sequences in the same sample as well. The V call is TRBV5-1, the J call TRBJ1-3, with a possible D match to TRBD1 (6 bases). Trimming shortened V by 1 base and J by 0 bases, and 8 bases separated the two germline ends. The length of the CDR3 is 15 residues. Germline lookup yields CDR1 SGHRS and CDR2 YFSETQ. The CDR3 protein is CASSLTGSSGNTIYF. CDR3 in DNA: TGCGCCAGCAGCTTGACAGGGTCCTCTGGAAACACCATATATTTT. Full variable domain (rest looked up from reference TRBV5-1 and TRBJ1-3): KAGVTQTPRYLIKTRGQQVTLSCSPISGHRSVSWYQQTPGQGLQFLFEYFSETQRNKGNFPGRFSGRQFSNSRSEMNVSTLELGDSALYLCASSLTGSSGNTIYFGEGSWLTVV.

V is TRBV4-3 and J is TRBJ1-2; D is ambiguous. V lost 0 bases to trimming and J lost 8 bases, with 13 bases between them. The CDR3 covers 14 residues. CDR1 and CDR2 (germline): LGHNA, YSLEER. In nucleotides, the CDR3 is TGCGCCAGCAGCCAAGAGCGAGGCATAGGCGGCTACACCTTC. Translating it yields CASSQERGIGGYTF.

This rearrangement joins TRBV18 to TRBJ2-3, with 11 bases that match TRBD2. The V segment lost 6 bases and the J segment 2 bases; nucleotides outside the gene matches: 16. Germline V CDR1 and CDR2: KGHSH, LQKENI. This CDR3 comprises 19 residues. The CDR3 DNA sequence: TGTGCCAGCTCGCCTACTAGCGGGAGAAACTGGGCAGACACAGATACGCAGTATTTT. As protein: CASSPTSGRNWADTDTQYF.

This clone has a handful of counts. The chain employs TRBV11-2 and TRBJ2-1; perhaps TRBD2 as D (6 bases). Trimming took 2 bases from V and 3 from J, leaving 14 bases between them. Germline values: CDR1 SGHAT, CDR2 FQNNGV. The CDR3 runs to 16 residues. Written as DNA, the CDR3 is TGTGCCAGCAGCTTAAGGGCGGGAAGCGGCTACAATGAGCAGTTCTTC. Translation gives CASSLRAGSGYNEQFF.

The chain combines TRBV18 with TRBJ2-7; TRBD2 aligns across 11 bases. V was clipped by 5 bases and J by 9 bases; unmatched bases: 12. This CDR3 is built from 15 residues. Germline CDR1 and CDR2: KGHSH and LQKENI. The CDR3 loop is CASSRSSGRSFGQYF. The CDR3, as DNA: TGTGCCAGCTCAAGATCTAGCGGGAGGTCGTTCGGGCAGTACTTC.

A single count supports this clone. The chain recombines TRBV11-2 with TRBJ1-5, with 8 positions matching TRBD1. Germline CDR1 reads SGHAT; CDR2 reads FQNNGV. V gave up 5 bases and J gave up 7 bases; unmatched junction bases: 10. The length of the CDR3 is 15 residues. The CDR3 coding sequence is TGTGCCAGCAGCCGAGGACAGGGATGGCGACAGCCCCAGCATTTT. Translated, it gives CASSRGQGWRQPQHF.

Note on this clone: The sample holds other DNA sequences that translate to the same CDR3. The chain combines TRBV5-1 with TRBJ1-6, with 7 bases lining up with TRBD1. Trimming took 4 bases from V and 5 from J; bases not matched to a gene: 3. The CDR3 extends over 14 amino acids. Germline CDR1 and CDR2: SGHRS and YFSETQ. This CDR3 is CASSLTGDNSPLHF. CDR3 sequence (DNA): TGCGCCAGCAGCCTCACAGGGGATAATTCACCCCTCCACTTT.

This clone was counted a few times. The same CDR3 also results from other DNA sequences found in this sample. The CDR3 is CASSLKGQSGTEAFF. The DNA of the CDR3 is TGTGCCAGCAGCTTAAAAGGACAGTCGGGGACTGAAGCTTTCTTT. The V and J genes are TRBV7-2 and TRBJ1-1; tentatively, D is TRBD1 (6 bases). This CDR3 has 15 amino acids. Between the trimmed V and J ends, which lost 2 bases and 5 bases, there was a span of 15 bases. Germline V gives CDR1 SGHTA, CDR2 FQGNSA.

The rearrangement links TRBV2 to TRBJ2-3; D may be TRBD1 (5 bases). This CDR3 is built from 13 residues. V gave up 2 bases and J gave up 6 bases, with 9 bases separating them. CDR1 and CDR2 (germline): SNHLY, FYNNEI. In DNA form, the CDR3 reads TGTGCCAGCAGTGAACAGGGCCCCGATACGCAGTATTTT. This translates into CASSEQGPDTQYF.

The chain couples TRBV11-2 to TRBJ2-7; TRBD1 agrees at 8 bases. The germline V gene has CDR1 SGHAT and CDR2 FQNNGV. This CDR3 has 12 amino acids. V lost 5 bases to trimming and J lost 11 bases; unmatched junction nucleotides: 8. CDR3: CASSRQGARKYF. CDR3 sequence (DNA): TGTGCCAGCAGCCGCCAGGGGGCAAGGAAGTACTTC.

This clone was counted between two and nine times. This chain connects TRBV7-9 to TRBJ2-2; 8 bases fit TRBD1. The CDR3 is 15 amino acids. From germline, CDR1 is SEHNR and CDR2 FQNEAQ (reference sequence). V trimming: 6 bases; J trimming: 3 bases; junction bases outside the gene matches: 6. The CDR3 protein is CASSQGARDTGELFF. CDR3 bases: TGTGCCAGCAGTCAGGGGGCCCGCGACACCGGGGAGCTGTTTTTT.

V usage is TRBV6-1 and J usage is TRBJ1-3, with unresolved D. The CDR3 is 13 amino acids. Trimming took off 2 bases at V and 1 base at J, with 3 bases between the two ends. Germline CDR1 is MNHNS and CDR2 is SASEGT. The CDR3 DNA is TGTGCCAGCAGTGAACAATCTGGAAACACCATATATTTT. This sequence encodes CASSEQSGNTIYF.

The gene calls are TRBV2 and TRBJ1-5; D gene ambiguous. Trimming took off 2 bases at V and 6 bases at J, with 17 bases between the two ends. This CDR3 contains 16 residues. From germline, CDR1 is SNHLY and CDR2 FYNNEI. The chain's CDR3 is CASSESGRKKAQPQHF. CDR3 bases: TGTGCCAGCAGTGAATCCGGGAGAAAGAAGGCTCAGCCCCAGCATTTT.

The rearrangement uses TRBV7-2 and TRBJ2-2; the match to TRBD2 covers 11 bases. This CDR3 is 18 amino acids long. V shed 2 bases and J 1 base; nucleotides not matched to a gene: 6. Germline loops: CDR1 SGHTA, CDR2 FQGNSA. CDR3 sequence reads: CASSLRSLAGGNTGELFF. CDR3 coding DNA: TGTGCCAGCAGCTTAAGGAGCCTAGCGGGAGGGAACACCGGGGAGCTGTTTTTT.

This clone was detected only a few times. The chain employs TRBV30 and TRBJ2-3, with unresolved D. V lost 0 bases, J lost 6 bases, and 13 bases lay in between. The V gene's germline CDR1 is GTSNPN and CDR2 SVGIG (reference sequence). The CDR3 has 14 amino acids. CDR3 region: CAWSVSLVGDTQYF. The CDR3 coding sequence is TGTGCCTGGAGTGTCTCGCTAGTTGGTGATACGCAGTATTTT.

This clone was seen a single time. The rearrangement links TRBV4-1 to TRBJ1-3, with D uncertain. Germline V gene data show CDR1 as MGHRA and CDR2 as YSYEKL. This CDR3 region has 17 residues. V was shortened by 0 bases and J by 0 bases, with 12 bases between the two germline ends. The DNA of the CDR3 is TGCGCCAGCAGCCAAGATAGGGCCAGCCACTCTGGAAACACCATATATTTT. Amino acid sequence: CASSQDRASHSGNTIYF.

This chain joins TRBV4-2 and TRBJ2-3, with 7 bases aligning to TRBD2. CDR1 is LGHNA and CDR2 is YNFKEQ in the germline V gene. This CDR3 has 16 amino acids. J gave up 1 base and V 5 bases, and 9 bases lay outside the gene matches. The CDR3 region has the DNA TGTGCCAGCAGCGGGTCTAGCGGAGCCCGCACAGATACGCAGTATTTT. This gives the protein CASSGSSGARTDTQYF.